One sample yielded the 27 T cell receptor beta chains listed below, sequenced in a study of graft-versus-host responses after intestinal transplantation. Profiled with immunoSEQ multiplex PCR; TCRdb holds only in-frame clones, not every one. The sample shows 98,000 or so clones, more than 75% of them seen only once. The sample consisted of PBMCs, taken 255 days after intestinal transplant. The receptors shown here come from a human patient who received an intestinal transplant, so some T cells may come from the graft donor.

The chain joins TRBV6-5 to TRBJ1-5; weak D call: TRBD1 (6 bases). Germline V CDR1 and CDR2: MNHEY, SVGAGI. The CDR3 is 13 residues long. V lost 5 bases, J lost 5 bases, and 10 bases lay in between. CDR3 in DNA: TGTGCCAGCAGTAGGACAGCCGATCAGCCCCAGCATTTT. Residues: CASSRTADQPQHF.

The rearrangement joins TRBV19 to TRBJ2-3, with TRBD2 identical over 11 bases. The germline V gene has CDR1 LNHDA and CDR2 SQIVND (reference sequence). V trimming: 3 bases; J trimming: 5 bases; junction bases outside the gene matches: 10. This CDR3 has 17 residues. The CDR3 DNA reads as TGTGCCAGTAGTATCCCTGGGGTAGCGGGGGGGCAAGATACGCAGTATTTT. It encodes CASSIPGVAGGQDTQYF.

The J gene is TRBJ2-3, the V gene TRBV10-2; no clear D gene. This CDR3 is built from 13 residues. Germline CDR1 is WSHSY and CDR2 is SAAADI. Between the trimmed V and J ends, which lost 8 bases and 1 base, there was a span of 10 bases. CDR3 amino acids: CASRSGGTDTQYF. In DNA form, the CDR3 reads TGCGCCAGCCGGTCTGGGGGCACAGATACGCAGTATTTT.

The CDR3 region has the DNA TGTGCCAGCAGCTTAATTCTAGGGACCCCAAAGGAGCAGTTCTTC. Translating it yields CASSLILGTPKEQFF. The chain carries TRBV7-2 and TRBJ2-1; either TRBD1 or TRBD2 may fit D (5 bases each). Germline-derived CDR1 and CDR2 are SGHTA and FQGNSA. Trimming shortened V by 2 bases and J by 10 bases, and 18 bases separated the two germline ends. The CDR3 covers 15 residues.

The rearrangement uses TRBV7-9 and TRBJ1-1; no firm D call. The CDR3 contains 18 residues. The germline gives CDR1 SEHNR, CDR2 FQNEAQ (reference sequence). V was shortened by 1 base and J by 0 bases, with 18 bases between the two germline ends. The CDR3 DNA reads as TGTGCCAGCAGCTTAGTGGGCCTAGGACCGACCTTGAACACTGAAGCTTTCTTT. Its translation: CASSLVGLGPTLNTEAFF.

V and J are TRBV9 and TRBJ2-2; 10 bases line up with TRBD2. The CDR3 length is 18 residues. After removal of 3 bases from V and 5 bases from J, the junction contained 13 bases not matched to a gene. The V gene's germline CDR1 is SGDLS and CDR2 YYNGEE. In DNA, the CDR3 is TGTGCCAGCAGCGAGGGGCGACTAGCGGGTGGCGGGACCGGGGAGCTGTTTTTT. Its translation is CASSEGRLAGGGTGELFF.

This clone was seen just once. The V and J genes are TRBV4-2 and TRBJ2-2; D not certain. The CDR3 is made up of 14 amino acids. Germline CDR1 and CDR2: LGHNA and YNFKEQ. The ends were cut back, 0 bases at V and 5 bases at J, with 7 bases in the middle. The CDR3 DNA reads as TGTGCCAGCAGCCAAGATCCCCGGACCGGGGAGCTGTTTTTT. This translates into CASSQDPRTGELFF.

Only a few counts were recorded for this clone. The chain joins TRBV28 to TRBJ1-3; no firm D call. CDR3 length: 14 amino acids. CDR1 MDHEN and CDR2 SYDVKM come from the germline V gene. V was clipped by 3 bases and J by 4 bases, with 10 bases between them. CDR3 amino acids: CASSFSLGGNTIYF. CDR3 in DNA: TGTGCCAGCAGTTTCTCACTGGGGGGAAACACCATATATTTT.

This clone was observed a single time. This chain connects TRBV28 to TRBJ2-3; tentative D call: TRBD2 (5 bases). The V gene's germline CDR1 is MDHEN and CDR2 SYDVKM. This CDR3 spans 11 amino acids. V dropped 3 bases and J dropped 9 bases, with 7 bases sitting between them. The CDR3 DNA is TGTGCCAGCAGTTTCCGGGGAACGCAGTATTTT. Translation gives CASSFRGTQYF. Based on the CDR3 plus reference TRBV28 and TRBJ2-3, the full variable domain is DVKVTQSSRYLVKRTGEKVFLECVQDMDHENMFWYRQDPGLGLRLIYFSYDVKMKEKGDIPEGYSVSREKKERFSLILESASTNQTSMYLCASSFRGTQYFGPGTRLTVL.

The rearrangement uses TRBV5-1 and TRBJ1-4; 7 positions match TRBD1. Trimming took 2 bases from V and 5 from J; bases not matched to a gene: 6. The CDR3 runs to 15 residues. The germline V gene encodes CDR1 SGHRS and CDR2 YFSETQ. CDR3: CASSLQGPINEKLFF. The CDR3 nucleotides are TGCGCCAGCAGCTTACAGGGGCCGATAAATGAAAAACTGTTTTTT.

The chain combines TRBV9 with TRBJ1-3; TRBD1 is a possible D gene (5 bases). The CDR3 extends over 16 amino acids. Trimming left V 0 bases short and J 0 bases short, with 10 bases between. Germline V gene sequence: CDR1 SGDLS, CDR2 YYNGEE. The CDR3 loop reads CASSVGGAGSGNTIYF. The CDR3 DNA reads TGTGCCAGCAGCGTAGGTGGGGCGGGCTCTGGAAACACCATATATTTT.

There are a few counts of this clone. The chain recombines TRBV19 with TRBJ1-3; TRBD1 is a possible D gene (5 bases). V was trimmed by 7 bases and J by 0 bases, leaving 7 bases between them. This CDR3 has 13 amino acids. Germline V lookup: CDR1 LNHDA, CDR2 SQIVND (reference sequence). CDR3 in amino acids: CASKQGSGNTIYF. Here the CDR3 DNA reads TGTGCCAGTAAGCAGGGCTCTGGAAACACCATATATTTT.

The chain recombines TRBV27 with TRBJ2-5, with a weak D call TRBD2 (5 bases). The CDR3 loop spans 12 amino acids. Looked up from germline, CDR1 is MNHEY and CDR2 is SMNVEV (reference sequence). V lost 7 bases and J lost 4, with 10 bases in between. The CDR3 DNA follows: TGTGCCAGCACCTCCGAGGGAGAGACCCAGTACTTC. Translating it yields CASTSEGETQYF.

This clone is a singleton in its sample. The chain employs TRBV25-1 and TRBJ2-1; 9 nucleotides align to TRBD2. V dropped 8 bases and J dropped 8; count of bases not matched to a gene: 16. The CDR3 is 16 residues long. Germline CDR1 is MGHDK and CDR2 is SYGVNS. The CDR3 loop reads CASDSERGDPPDEQFF. In DNA, the CDR3 is TGTGCCAGCGATTCTGAGCGGGGGGATCCCCCGGATGAGCAGTTCTTC.

The V call is TRBV2, the J call TRBJ2-1; TRBD2 aligns across 13 bases. The germline V gene encodes CDR1 SNHLY and CDR2 FYNNEI. V lost 6 bases and J lost 3; bases outside the gene matches: 5. The CDR3 is made up of 16 amino acids. The CDR3 DNA is TGTGCCAGCAGAGGACTAGCGGGAGAATACTACAATGAGCAGTTCTTC. This translates into CASRGLAGEYYNEQFF.

The V gene is TRBV19, the J gene TRBJ1-2; D gene uncertain. Germline CDR1 and CDR2: LNHDA and SQIVND (reference sequence). The CDR3 is 12 amino acids. V was trimmed by 8 bases and J by 7 bases, leaving 14 bases between them. CDR3 coding DNA: TGTGCCAGTCAATGGGGAGGAATTGGCTACACCTTC. Protein sequence: CASQWGGIGYTF.

The chain recombines TRBV2 with TRBJ2-7, with 7 bases that match TRBD1. This CDR3 is built from 12 residues. V gave up 5 bases and J gave up 5 bases; unmatched junction bases: 3. The germline V gene encodes CDR1 SNHLY and CDR2 FYNNEI. Written as DNA, the CDR3 is TGTGCCAGCAGTACAGGGGTGCACGAGCAGTACTTC. It specifies CASSTGVHEQYF.

The V call is TRBV29-1, the J call TRBJ1-2; D call uncertain. V lost 4 bases, J lost 8 bases, and 14 bases lay in between. This CDR3 has 12 amino acids. Germline CDR1 and CDR2: SQVTM and ANQGSEA. CDR3 nucleotide sequence: TGCAGCGTTGCTGACTCAACGTGGGGCTACACCTTC. As protein: CSVADSTWGYTF.

This clone has only a few counts. The chain links TRBV5-4 to TRBJ2-7; D not resolved. V dropped 0 bases and J dropped 5 bases, with 9 bases sitting between them. Germline V gives CDR1 SGHNT, CDR2 YYREEE (reference sequence). This CDR3 contains 13 residues. This CDR3 is CASSLALSNEQYV. DNA of the CDR3: TGTGCCAGCAGCTTGGCCCTGTCCAACGAGCAGTACGTC.

This sequence joins TRBV27 and TRBJ2-1; D is unresolved. The CDR3 spans 14 residues. Looked up from germline, CDR1 is MNHEY and CDR2 is SMNVEV (reference sequence). V gave up 8 bases and J gave up 2 bases, with 13 bases separating them. This CDR3 is CASQAASTYNEQFF. The CDR3 DNA follows: TGTGCCAGCCAAGCAGCGTCCACCTACAATGAGCAGTTCTTC.

This sequence joins TRBV5-1 and TRBJ2-7; 7 bases match TRBD1. The trim removed 3 bases at V and 0 bases at J, leaving 3 bases unmatched. The CDR3 has 14 residues. The germline gives CDR1 SGHRS, CDR2 YFSETQ. The CDR3 loop is CASSCRDSSYEQYV. The CDR3 DNA reads TGCGCCAGCAGCTGCCGGGACAGCTCCTACGAGCAGTACGTC.

The J gene is TRBJ2-2, the V gene TRBV27, with D possibly TRBD2 on 5 matching bases. The germline V gene encodes CDR1 MNHEY and CDR2 SMNVEV (reference sequence). The CDR3 is made up of 15 amino acids. V lost 5 bases, J lost 5 bases, and 15 bases lay in between. Here the CDR3 reads CASSEGQRRTGELFF. The CDR3 region has the DNA TGTGCCAGCAGTGAGGGTCAGCGGCGGACCGGGGAGCTGTTTTTT.

This rearrangement joins TRBV5-4 to TRBJ2-7, with D tentatively TRBD1 or TRBD2 (5 bases each). Germline V gene lookup returns CDR1 SGHNT and CDR2 YYREEE (reference sequence). The CDR3 consists of 14 residues. Trimming shortened V by 4 bases and J by 3 bases, and 14 bases separated the two germline ends. CDR3 coding DNA: TGTGCCAGCAGCCCGGGACCAACCTTCTACGAGCAGTACGTC. Protein sequence: CASSPGPTFYEQYV.

This chain uses TRBV4-1 with TRBJ1-1; 8 bases are a match to TRBD1. V lost 3 bases and J lost 8; bases outside the gene matches: 8. This CDR3 is built from 14 residues. The V gene's germline CDR1 is MGHRA and CDR2 YSYEKL. The CDR3 here is CASSHVWTGMEAFF. DNA of the CDR3: TGCGCCAGCAGCCATGTTTGGACAGGGATGGAAGCTTTCTTT.

The chain recombines TRBV7-2 with TRBJ2-3; perhaps TRBD1 as D (5 bases). This CDR3 has 14 residues. From germline, CDR1 is SGHTA and CDR2 FQGNSA. Trimming removed 6 bases from V and 2 bases from J, with 12 bases in between. The CDR3 DNA reads as TGTGCCAGCAGTAACGGACAAAACACAGATACGCAGTATTTT. Its protein product is CASSNGQNTDTQYF.

V gene TRBV5-6 combines with J gene TRBJ2-7, with a possible D match to TRBD1 (6 bases). Trimming removed 5 bases at V and 5 bases at J, with 14 bases between. The CDR3 covers 13 residues. CDR1 SGHDT and CDR2 YYEEEE come from the germline V gene. CDR3 amino acids: CASRGWGHDEQYF. CDR3 coding DNA: TGTGCCAGCAGGGGTTGGGGGCACGACGAGCAGTACTTC.

The chain links TRBV6-6 to TRBJ1-2; perhaps TRBD1 as D (6 bases). Germline CDR1 and CDR2: MNHNY and SVGAGI (reference sequence). V lost 4 bases, J lost 8 bases, and 23 bases lay in between. CDR3 size: 16 residues. The DNA of the CDR3 is TGTGCCAGCAGTTCCTCCCTAAGGGGGGGCGCGGAGGGCTACACCTTC. Protein: CASSSSLRGGAEGYTF.